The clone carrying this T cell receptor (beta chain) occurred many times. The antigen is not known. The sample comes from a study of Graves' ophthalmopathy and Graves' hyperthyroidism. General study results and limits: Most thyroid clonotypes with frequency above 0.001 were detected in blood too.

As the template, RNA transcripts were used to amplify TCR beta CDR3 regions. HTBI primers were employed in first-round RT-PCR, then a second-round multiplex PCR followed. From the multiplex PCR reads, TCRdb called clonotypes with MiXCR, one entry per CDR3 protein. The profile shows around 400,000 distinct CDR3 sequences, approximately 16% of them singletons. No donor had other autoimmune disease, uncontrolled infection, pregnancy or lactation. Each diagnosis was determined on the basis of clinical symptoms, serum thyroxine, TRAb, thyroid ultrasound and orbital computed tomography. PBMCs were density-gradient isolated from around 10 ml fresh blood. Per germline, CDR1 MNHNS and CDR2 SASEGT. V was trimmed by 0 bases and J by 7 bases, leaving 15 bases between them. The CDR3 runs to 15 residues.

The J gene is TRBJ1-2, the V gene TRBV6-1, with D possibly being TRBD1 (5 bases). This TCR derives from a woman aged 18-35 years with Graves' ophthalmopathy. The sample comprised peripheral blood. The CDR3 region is CASSEAPGGGGGYTF. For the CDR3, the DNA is TGTGCCAGCAGTGAAGCGCCCGGGGGAGGAGGTGGCTACACCTTC.